The present T cell receptor (beta chain) was sequenced within a study of beta chain features in type 1 diabetes. Findings and caveats of the study: Shorter TCRB CDR3s, moderately but significantly so, were found in Type 1 diabetes patients in all four CD4+ subsets.

Trimming stripped 4 bases from V and 6 bases from J, with 25 bases between. Germline lookup yields CDR1 SGHDN and CDR2 FVKESK. The CDR3 loop spans 19 amino acids. This clone showed up just a few times. What it recognizes is unknown. The isolated RNA, all of it, was reverse transcribed, so expressed TCRB transcripts were what got sequenced. Repertoires were generated with immunoSEQ multiplex PCR, while TCRdb's copy carries only in-frame clones and drops some. Here the sample spans approximately 600,000 clones, 12% being singletons. The source material was naive CD4+ T cells from blood. The chain combines TRBV14 with TRBJ1-6; D might be TRBD1 (5 bases). The clonotype was recovered from a man under 40 with type 1 diabetes. The CDR3: CASSPVRASPGPVNSPLHF. The CDR3 DNA reads as TGTGCCAGCAGCCCGGTCCGGGCCTCCCCGGGACCGGTTAATTCACCCCTCCACTTT.